This record concerns one T cell receptor (beta chain) sequence. Its antigen is not known. The V and J ends lost 1 base and 1 base, in that order; junction bases with no gene match: 4. This CDR3 spans 16 amino acids. CDR1 is SGHTA, CDR2 FQGTGA, per germline. Memory CD4+ T cells were sorted as CD4+CD45RO+CD25- cells. Constant-region reverse primers amplified full-length variable regions, followed by semi-nested Nested Universal Primer A PCR. MiXCR was run by TCRdb on the 5' RACE reads, yielding one entry per CDR3 protein. The table lists approximately 44,000 distinct CDR3 sequences, 25% to 30% of them singletons. Study-wide results and limits: Greatest tumor Treg TCR overlap was with tumor naive CD4+ cells.

The TCR originated in a female donor with breast cancer. The chain uses TRBV7-3 and TRBJ2-5, with 9 bases aligning to TRBD2. The sample was memory CD4+ T cells sorted from a lymph node. Subset specified: memory CD4+ T cells, CD4+CD45RO+CD25-. In DNA, the CDR3 is TGTGCCAGCAGCTTAAGCCTAGCGGGGCCCCAAGAGACCCAGTACTTC. It translates to CASSLSLAGPQETQYF.